The next 27 T cell receptor beta chains were all read from a single sample in a study of cytomegalovirus exposure and HLA in healthy donors. Primers: 60 Vbeta forward and 13 Jbeta reverse. Profiled with immunoSEQ multiplex PCR; TCRdb holds only in-frame clones, not every one. The repertoire holds 85,000 to 90,000 clones, roughly three quarters seen once, with around 3% in the top ten. Sequenced sample: PBMCs. Receptor source: a man younger than 45 in good health and CMV-seronegative.

The chain couples TRBV11-2 to TRBJ2-1, with D perhaps TRBD1 (5 bases). This CDR3 has 14 amino acids. The germline CDR1 and CDR2 sequences are SGHAT and FQNNGV. Trimming removed 3 bases from V and 6 bases from J, with 12 bases in between. The CDR3 DNA reads as TGTGCCAGCAGCTTGCTGGGTAGGGGCAATGAGCAGTTCTTC. Residues: CASSLLGRGNEQFF. Supplemented by reference TRBV11-2 and TRBJ2-1, the full variable domain reads EAGVAQSPRYKIIEKRQSVAFWCNPISGHATLYWYQQILGQGPKLLIQFQNNGVVDDSQLPKDRFSAERLKGVDSTLKIQPAKLEDSAVYLCASSLLGRGNEQFFGPGTRLTVL.

This chain links TRBV5-5 with TRBJ1-5; unclear D gene. Germline V lookup: CDR1 SGHKS, CDR2 YYEKEE (reference sequence). The V and J ends lost 3 bases and 1 base respectively, with 11 bases between them. This CDR3 has 15 residues. The chain's CDR3 is CASSSSRGSNQPQHF. CDR3 coding DNA: TGTGCCAGCAGCTCCAGCCGGGGAAGCAATCAGCCCCAGCATTTT.

The V call is TRBV18, the J call TRBJ2-7; tentative D call: TRBD1 (6 bases). The CDR3 is 14 residues long. Trimming took off 3 bases at V and 4 bases at J, with 13 bases between the two ends. Germline values: CDR1 KGHSH, CDR2 LQKENI. The CDR3 bases are TGTGCCAGCTCACCGGGGGACACACGGTACGAGCAGTACTTC. Amino acids: CASSPGDTRYEQYF.

This clone was seen more than once but under ten times. The rearrangement joins TRBV28 to TRBJ2-6; tentative D call: TRBD2 (6 bases). Germline loops: CDR1 MDHEN, CDR2 SYDVKM. The CDR3 contains 16 residues. Trimming removed 6 bases at V and 2 bases at J, with 14 bases between. CDR3 loop: CASSRGAGTGANVLTF. The CDR3 DNA sequence: TGTGCCAGCAGCCGCGGGGCGGGAACTGGGGCCAACGTCCTGACTTTC. The entire variable domain, with the rest obtained from reference TRBV28 and TRBJ2-6, is as follows: DVKVTQSSRYLVKRTGEKVFLECVQDMDHENMFWYRQDPGLGLRLIYFSYDVKMKEKGDIPEGYSVSREKKERFSLILESASTNQTSMYLCASSRGAGTGANVLTFGAGSRLTVL.

The chain joins TRBV5-4 to TRBJ2-7; 8 bases are shared with TRBD1. The CDR3 covers 14 residues. V dropped 4 bases and J dropped 7; count of bases not matched to a gene: 10. The germline gives CDR1 SGHNT, CDR2 YYREEE (reference sequence). In DNA form, the CDR3 reads TGTGCCAGCAGCGCCTCCAGGGGGCTTGGAGAGCAGTACTTC. Residues: CASSASRGLGEQYF.

This chain uses TRBV18 with TRBJ1-3; D gene ambiguous. The germline V gene has CDR1 KGHSH and CDR2 LQKENI. The CDR3 loop spans 16 amino acids. V shed 3 bases and J shed 0 bases, with 12 bases lying between them. The CDR3: CASSPGGPNSGNTIYF. CDR3 DNA: TGTGCCAGCTCACCGGGAGGGCCGAACTCTGGAAACACCATATATTTT.

This sequence joins TRBV30 and TRBJ1-6, with a tentative D call TRBD1 (5 bases). The CDR3 is made up of 15 amino acids. V was trimmed by 0 bases and J by 5 bases, leaving 11 bases between them. Germline V gene lookup returns CDR1 GTSNPN and CDR2 SVGIG (reference sequence). CDR3 sequence: CAWSVRQGNNSPLHF. The CDR3, as DNA: TGTGCCTGGAGTGTACGGCAGGGTAATAATTCACCCCTCCACTTT.

The CDR3 DNA reads TGCGCCACCCTAATCGGGACACCGATCATGAACACTGAAGCTTTCTTT. Its protein product is CATLIGTPIMNTEAFF. The genes are TRBV23-1 and TRBJ1-1; D perhaps matches TRBD1 (6 bases). TRBV23-1 is filed as an ORF, its function uncertain. Trimming removed 10 bases from V and 0 bases from J, with 21 bases in between. This CDR3 comprises 16 residues.

CDR3 DNA sequence: TGTGCCAGTTGCCCGACAGGGTCTAACTATGGCTACACCTTC. Amino acid sequence: CASCPTGSNYGYTF. This sequence joins TRBV19 and TRBJ1-2; TRBD1 matches at 7 bases. Losses at the gene ends were 8 bases for V and 0 bases for J; bases not matched to a gene: 6. Germline V lookup: CDR1 LNHDA, CDR2 SQIVND (reference sequence). The CDR3 is 14 amino acids.

The rearrangement joins TRBV10-3 to TRBJ2-2, with 7 bases matching TRBD2. Germline V gene sequence: CDR1 ENHRY, CDR2 SYGVKD. V dropped 0 bases and J dropped 6; count of bases not matched to a gene: 1. The CDR3 has 14 residues. This chain's CDR3 is CAISESAGAGELFF. CDR3 sequence (DNA): TGTGCCATCAGTGAGTCTGCGGGAGCCGGGGAGCTGTTTTTT.

This chain links TRBV10-2 with TRBJ1-2; possible D gene TRBD1, 5 bases. The CDR3 is made up of 12 amino acids. The V gene lost 5 bases and the J gene lost 8 bases, with 12 bases spanning the gap. Germline CDR1 is WSHSY and CDR2 is SAAADI. CDR3 DNA: TGCGCCAGCAGTCCTGGAGGGGACGGCTACACCTTC. This encodes CASSPGGDGYTF.

The chain has TRBV7-6 and TRBJ2-7; 9 bases align to TRBD1. In germline, CDR1 is SGHVS, CDR2 FNYEAQ. V lost 3 bases and J lost 3; bases outside the gene matches: 12. The CDR3 loop spans 17 amino acids. DNA for the CDR3: TGTGCCAGCAGCTTCTCACCCCACGGGACAGGGATCTACGAGCAGTACTTC. Translation: CASSFSPHGTGIYEQYF.

This rearrangement joins TRBV7-2 to TRBJ1-4; D is unclear. Trimming left V 1 base short and J 0 bases short, with 12 bases between. Germline assignment: CDR1 SGHTA and CDR2 FQGNSA. CDR3 length: 17 residues. This CDR3 is CASSLVPVPATNEKLFF. CDR3 nucleotides: TGTGCCAGCAGCTTAGTGCCAGTACCTGCAACTAATGAAAAACTGTTTTTT. The full variable domain, in which reference TRBV7-2 and TRBJ1-4 provide the parts outside the CDR3, is GAGVSQSPSNKVTEKGKDVELRCDPISGHTALYWYRQSLGQGLEFLIYFQGNSAPDKSGLPSDRFSAERTGGSVSTLTIQRTQQEDSAVYLCASSLVPVPATNEKLFFGSGTQLSVL.

The V call is TRBV28, the J call TRBJ2-7; 12 bases are a match to TRBD1. The CDR3 totals 15 residues. Germline V CDR1 and CDR2: MDHEN, SYDVKM. V was pared by 2 bases and J by 5 bases, with 4 bases of the junction left unmatched. The CDR3 region is CASSLPGQGADEQYF. The CDR3 bases are TGTGCCAGCAGTTTACCGGGACAGGGGGCCGACGAGCAGTACTTC. The full variable domain, with the rest looked up from reference TRBV28 and TRBJ2-7, is DVKVTQSSRYLVKRTGEKVFLECVQDMDHENMFWYRQDPGLGLRLIYFSYDVKMKEKGDIPEGYSVSREKKERFSLILESASTNQTSMYLCASSLPGQGADEQYFGPGTRLTVT.

The chain recombines TRBV18 with TRBJ1-2; D gene uncertain. The germline V gene has CDR1 KGHSH and CDR2 LQKENI. The V gene lost 5 bases and the J gene lost 4 bases, with 11 bases spanning the gap. The length of the CDR3 is 13 residues. The CDR3 region is CASSEKAGYGYTF. CDR3 nucleotide sequence: TGTGCCAGCTCAGAGAAAGCGGGCTATGGCTACACCTTC.

The rearrangement joins TRBV7-9 to TRBJ1-2, with 9 positions matching TRBD1. V shed 1 base and J 6 bases; nucleotides not matched to a gene: 3. Per the germline V gene, CDR1 is SEHNR and CDR2 is FQNEAQ (reference sequence). This CDR3 comprises 14 residues. Here the CDR3 reads CASSLVTGGHGYTF. For the CDR3, the DNA is TGTGCCAGCAGCTTAGTCACAGGGGGCCATGGCTACACCTTC.

The chain carries TRBV12-5 and TRBJ1-2; 7 nucleotides align to TRBD1. The germline V gene has CDR1 LGHNT and CDR2 FRNRAP. The CDR3 length is 15 residues. V trimming: 0 bases; J trimming: 5 bases; junction bases outside the gene matches: 6. The CDR3 protein is CASGLVRGLGYGYTF. The CDR3 DNA reads TGTGCTAGTGGTTTGGTAAGGGGGCTTGGATATGGCTACACCTTC.

CDR3 in amino acids: CASSQRGGGANEQFF. In DNA form, the CDR3 reads TGCGCCAGCAGCCAAAGGGGGGGCGGTGCCAATGAGCAGTTCTTC. The V gene is TRBV4-3, the J gene TRBJ2-1; TRBD2 is a possible D gene (7 bases). The CDR3 runs 15 residues. V lost 2 bases and J lost 6, with 14 bases in between. CDR1 and CDR2 from the germline V gene are LGHNA and YSLEER.

The chain couples TRBV25-1 to TRBJ1-4, with unresolved D. The V end lost 3 bases, the J end lost 8 bases, and 13 bases lay between the germline ends. Looked up from germline, CDR1 is MGHDK and CDR2 is SYGVNS. The CDR3 runs to 14 residues. The CDR3 here is CASSDLIKSEKLFF. Written as DNA, the CDR3 is TGTGCCAGCAGTGACCTCATTAAAAGCGAAAAACTGTTTTTT.

This rearrangement joins TRBV30 to TRBJ2-7; 12 bases line up with TRBD1. J gave up 4 bases and V 1 base, and 8 bases lay outside the gene matches. This CDR3 contains 16 residues. In germline, CDR1 is GTSNPN, CDR2 SVGIG (reference sequence). The DNA of the CDR3 is TGTGCCTGGAGTGGCCGGGACAGGGGGCGAAGATACGAGCAGTACTTC. As protein: CAWSGRDRGRRYEQYF.

The chain has TRBV5-4 and TRBJ1-2, with 7 bases aligning to TRBD1. The CDR3 extends over 14 amino acids. Germline CDR1 reads SGHNT; CDR2 reads YYREEE (reference sequence). The V and J ends lost 3 bases and 3 bases, in that order; junction bases with no gene match: 5. The CDR3 region is CASSSTGMDYGYTF. For the CDR3, the DNA is TGTGCCAGCAGCTCGACAGGGATGGACTATGGCTACACCTTC.

The chain combines TRBV18 with TRBJ1-2, with D perhaps TRBD1 (5 bases). The CDR3 extends over 15 amino acids. The V end was cut by 0 bases, the J end by 5 bases, with 13 bases between. CDR1 KGHSH and CDR2 LQKENI come from the germline V gene. CDR3 loop: CASSPPTGGRYGYTF. CDR3 sequence (DNA): TGTGCCAGCTCACCACCCACAGGTGGGAGGTATGGCTACACCTTC.

The chain is built from TRBV5-1 and TRBJ2-1; tentative D call: TRBD1 (6 bases). CDR3 length: 16 amino acids. Trimming removed 0 bases from V and 4 bases from J, with 14 bases in between. Germline lookup yields CDR1 SGHRS and CDR2 YFSETQ. CDR3 sequence reads: CASSLANRQVYNEQFF. CDR3 nucleotide sequence: TGCGCCAGCAGCTTGGCCAACCGACAGGTATACAATGAGCAGTTCTTC. Variable domain in full (rest from reference TRBV5-1 and TRBJ2-1): KAGVTQTPRYLIKTRGQQVTLSCSPISGHRSVSWYQQTPGQGLQFLFEYFSETQRNKGNFPGRFSGRQFSNSRSEMNVSTLELGDSALYLCASSLANRQVYNEQFFGPGTRLTVL.

The rearrangement links TRBV6-1 to TRBJ1-2, with 8 nucleotides matching TRBD1. V lost 5 bases, J lost 8 bases, and 7 bases stayed unmatched. There are 13 residues in the CDR3. Germline V gene sequence: CDR1 MNHNS, CDR2 SASEGT. The DNA of the CDR3 is TGTGCCAGCAGTTTGGACAGGGACAGCGGCTACACCTTC. This translates into CASSLDRDSGYTF.

This chain uses TRBV4-1 with TRBJ1-1, with 8 bases fitting TRBD1. The CDR3 extends over 16 amino acids. After removal of 0 bases from V and 1 base from J, the junction contained 4 bases not matched to a gene. Germline V lookup: CDR1 MGHRA, CDR2 YSYEKL. The CDR3 protein is CASSQDLGQENTEAFF. Here the CDR3 DNA reads TGCGCCAGCAGCCAAGATTTGGGACAGGAGAACACTGAAGCTTTCTTT.

CDR3 coding DNA: TGCGCCAGCAGTCAGCCGGGACACCCTTATTATGGCTACACCTTC. Encoded protein: CASSQPGHPYYGYTF. J is TRBJ1-2 and V is TRBV4-3, with a weak D call TRBD1 (6 bases). Looked up from germline, CDR1 is LGHNA and CDR2 is YSLEER. This CDR3 has 15 amino acids. The V and J ends lost 6 bases and 5 bases respectively, with 19 bases between them.

The chain uses TRBV10-3 and TRBJ1-2; TRBD1 matches at 9 bases. This CDR3 region has 15 residues. Germline loops: CDR1 ENHRY, CDR2 SYGVKD. The junction had 11 bases not matched to a gene; V was cut back by 6 bases and J by 6 bases. In DNA, the CDR3 is TGTGCCATCAGCGAGAACACAGGGGGCGAAGATGGCTACACCTTC. Translating gives CAISENTGGEDGYTF.